This section outlines one T cell receptor (beta chain) sequence together with its context. Its matching antigen is unknown. This sample was taken from a study of CD8 T cells in Susac syndrome. Study at large: Intravenous immunoglobulin alone or corticosteroids were being given to patients with Susac syndrome at blood draw, unless they were therapy-naive. Study-level points and caveats: As the study acknowledged, the number of individuals who were part of its TCR sequencing and HLA analysis was relatively small.

The CDR3 covers 14 residues. V dropped 2 bases and J dropped 6; count of bases not matched to a gene: 1. Looked up from germline, CDR1 is MNHEY and CDR2 is SMNVEV (reference sequence). Roughly 0.45 to 1 ug RNA was reverse transcribed with random hexamers. TCR beta CDR3 was amplified by immunoSEQ multiplex PCR. This amplification extended across 54 Vbeta and 13 Jbeta segments. TCRdb passed the immunoSEQ multiplex PCR reads through MiXCR, listing each CDR3 protein once. There are tens of thousands of distinct CDR3 sequences in the sample; around 94% occur only once, and more than 0.4% lies in the top ten.

Sequencing was done on a sample of CD8+ T cells from PBMCs. V gene TRBV27 combines with J gene TRBJ2-2, with 9 bases lining up with TRBD2. This sequence was found in a human donor with Susac syndrome. CDR3 protein: CASSLRGGAGELFF. DNA of the CDR3: TGTGCCAGCAGTTTACGCGGGGGGGCCGGGGAGCTGTTTTTT.